This T cell receptor (beta chain) is drawn from a study of blood T cell repertoires in COVID-19. As originally analysed: Amplification with reference gene primers provided the estimates of nucleated cell counts. Method: immunoSEQ multiplex PCR; TCRdb's copy keeps in-frame clones and lacks some. D and trimming come from the DNA, and the V and J calls and clone size come from that table. The repertoire holds about 12,000 clones, with 80% to 95% as singletons. The J segment lost 3 bases and the V segment lost 5 bases, leaving 9 bases of the junction unmatched. The CDR3 length is 15 residues. Germline assignment: CDR1 SGHTA and CDR2 FQGNSA.

The gene calls are TRBV7-2 and TRBJ2-7; 8 positions match TRBD2. The receptor's source is an older woman with active COVID-19. What was sequenced was peripheral blood. CDR3 region: CASSHTGGMGYEQYF. In nucleotides, the CDR3 is TGTGCCAGCAGCCATACGGGGGGGATGGGCTACGAGCAGTACTTC.